The 30 T cell receptor beta chains reported below all come from one sample, sequenced in a study of a mutant IDH1 vaccine in newly diagnosed glioma. These receptors lack a known antigen. As to time point: week 23, last vaccination. All doses held 300 ug of mutant IDH1 20-mer peptide, with topical imiquimod. Profiling relied on immunoSEQ multiplex PCR, and the TCRdb table lists in-frame clones only, not all of them. The sample shows approximately 81,000 clones, 65% to 90% of them seen only once. The sample consisted of PBMCs, taken from a glioma patient whose treatment included an IDH1 peptide vaccine. The source is a man aged 30 to 39 with glioma. Some clones in this sample may be carry-over from other donors' samples.

CDR3 amino acids: CATSPRGEPGNTIYF. CDR3 nucleotides: TGTGCCACCAGCCCTAGAGGGGAGCCTGGAAACACCATATATTTT. The chain combines TRBV15 with TRBJ1-3; a possible D gene is TRBD1 (5 bases). Germline assignment: CDR1 LNHNV and CDR2 YYDKDF (reference sequence). This CDR3 is built from 15 residues. V gave up 5 bases and J gave up 2 bases, with 13 bases separating them.

This clone is a singleton in its sample. The chain is built from TRBV10-2 and TRBJ2-6; D is perhaps TRBD1 (6 bases). Germline assignment: CDR1 WSHSY and CDR2 SAAADI. Trimming left V 6 bases short and J 0 bases short, with 15 bases between. CDR3 size: 17 residues. CDR3 residues: CASRTGLPNSGANVLTF. The CDR3 region has the DNA TGCGCCAGCAGGACAGGTCTCCCTAACTCTGGGGCCAACGTCCTGACTTTC.

The CDR3 DNA reads TGTGCCTGGAATATGAGGGTAGAGTCGCCTGAAGCTTTCTTT. Translating gives CAWNMRVESPEAFF. The genes are TRBV30 and TRBJ1-1, with D unresolved. The CDR3 length is 14 residues. V was clipped by 4 bases and J by 6 bases, with 18 bases between them. CDR1 and CDR2 from the germline V gene are GTSNPN and SVGIG (reference sequence).

The chain couples TRBV27 to TRBJ2-1, with 9 bases aligning to TRBD2. V shed 0 bases, J shed 4 bases, and the junction held 7 bases outside the gene matches. The length of the CDR3 is 17 residues. Germline V lookup: CDR1 MNHEY, CDR2 SMNVEV (reference sequence). In DNA, the CDR3 is TGTGCCAGCAGTTTATCCTTCGGGACTAGCTTTTACAATGAGCAGTTCTTC. Translation: CASSLSFGTSFYNEQFF.

This clone appeared once. The chain employs TRBV27 and TRBJ2-7; 7 nucleotides match TRBD2. CDR1 is MNHEY, CDR2 SMNVEV, per germline (reference sequence). V lost 0 bases to trimming and J lost 3 bases; unmatched junction nucleotides: 2. This CDR3 contains 14 residues. The CDR3 protein is CASSLSASGYEQYF. CDR3 nucleotides: TGTGCCAGCAGTTTATCGGCTAGCGGCTACGAGCAGTACTTC.

This clone has only one observation. The V and J genes are TRBV4-1 and TRBJ2-2; 10 nucleotides agree with TRBD2. J lost 2 bases, V lost 4 bases, and 16 bases had no gene match. The CDR3 is made up of 20 amino acids. Germline assignment: CDR1 MGHRA and CDR2 YSYEKL. The CDR3 region is CASSPYSGRSTVLNTGELFF. CDR3 sequence (DNA): TGCGCCAGCAGCCCCTATAGCGGGAGGTCCACCGTATTAAACACCGGGGAGCTGTTTTTT.

The chain joins TRBV7-2 to TRBJ1-3, with D hard to call. The germline CDR1 and CDR2 sequences are SGHTA and FQGNSA. The CDR3 runs 14 residues. V was cut by 1 base and J by 6 bases, with 10 bases left in between. The CDR3 reads CASSLVPEVNTIYF. The CDR3 DNA is TGTGCCAGCAGCTTAGTCCCAGAAGTAAACACCATATATTTT.

This chain joins TRBV30 and TRBJ1-5; D possibly corresponds to TRBD1 (5 bases). The CDR3 loop spans 14 amino acids. V lost 4 bases, J lost 2 bases, and 12 bases lay in between. Germline CDR1 and CDR2: GTSNPN and SVGIG (reference sequence). CDR3 coding DNA: TGTGCCTGGAAGGAGGGGTGGGGCAATCAGCCCCAGCATTTT. It codes for CAWKEGWGNQPQHF. Full variable domain (missing parts from reference TRBV30 and TRBJ1-5): SQTIHQWPATLVQPVGSPLSLECTVEGTSNPNLYWYRQAAGRGLQLLFYSVGIGQISSEVPQNLSASRPQDRQFILSSKKLLLSDSGFYLCAWKEGWGNQPQHFGDGTRLSIL.

The V gene is TRBV7-8, the J gene TRBJ2-3, with 13 bases that match TRBD2. The germline V gene has CDR1 SGHVS and CDR2 FQNEAQ. V was clipped by 2 bases and J by 3 bases; unmatched bases: 2. This CDR3 comprises 16 residues. Here the CDR3 DNA reads TGTGCCAGCAGCTTAAGGGGACTAGCGGGGACAGATACGCAGTATTTT. Residues: CASSLRGLAGTDTQYF.

The chain uses TRBV6-5 and TRBJ1-5, with a weak D call TRBD1 (5 bases). The germline gives CDR1 MNHEY, CDR2 SVGAGI. The CDR3 is 15 amino acids. Trimming took 2 bases from V and 0 from J, leaving 8 bases between them. The CDR3 nucleotides read TGTGCCAGCAGTTACGACAGCAGTAGCAATCAGCCCCAGCATTTT. Its protein is CASSYDSSSNQPQHF.

This clone was recorded a few times. V and J are TRBV28 and TRBJ1-1, with D perhaps TRBD1 (6 bases). The CDR3 is made up of 14 amino acids. Germline CDR1 and CDR2: MDHEN and SYDVKM. Trimming stripped 7 bases from V and 4 bases from J, with 16 bases between. For the CDR3, the DNA is TGTGCCAGCACCCGAGGGACATTCCGCACTGAAGCTTTCTTT. It encodes CASTRGTFRTEAFF.

V gene TRBV2 combines with J gene TRBJ1-3; the D is unclear. Per the germline V gene, CDR1 is SNHLY and CDR2 is FYNNEI. V dropped 8 bases and J dropped 0 bases, with 14 bases sitting between them. This CDR3 spans 15 amino acids. This CDR3 reads CASGKTASSGNTIYF. The CDR3, as DNA: TGTGCCAGCGGAAAGACTGCGAGCTCTGGAAACACCATATATTTT.

This clone was seen only once. The chain has TRBV2 and TRBJ1-2; D not resolved. Germline V lookup: CDR1 SNHLY, CDR2 FYNNEI. This CDR3 has 13 amino acids. V was trimmed by 6 bases and J by 0 bases, leaving 8 bases between them. The DNA for the CDR3 is TGTGCCAGCAGGACGGGCTCTAACTATGGCTACACCTTC. As protein: CASRTGSNYGYTF.

This chain joins TRBV5-1 and TRBJ2-3; 13 positions agree with TRBD2. Looked up from germline, CDR1 is SGHRS and CDR2 is YFSETQ. CDR3 length: 17 residues. The V and J ends lost 4 bases and 3 bases, in that order; junction bases with no gene match: 8. The CDR3 sequence: CASSPGLAGPRTDTQYF. The CDR3 DNA sequence: TGCGCCAGCAGCCCGGGACTAGCGGGGCCACGGACAGATACGCAGTATTTT.

The rearrangement links TRBV4-3 to TRBJ2-1; a weak D match, TRBD2 (7 bases). The CDR3 has 16 amino acids. CDR1 is LGHNA and CDR2 is YSLEER in the germline V gene. Trimming stripped 1 base from V and 9 bases from J, with 19 bases between. CDR3 protein: CASSQGTGGQQGEQFF. The CDR3 DNA is TGCGCCAGCAGCCAAGGGACGGGGGGCCAACAGGGTGAGCAGTTCTTC.

The chain recombines TRBV9 with TRBJ1-5; D might be TRBD1 (6 bases). Germline CDR1 and CDR2: SGDLS and YYNGEE. V lost 3 bases and J lost 3, with 13 bases in between. The CDR3 loop spans 15 amino acids. The CDR3: CASSAGAGANQPQHF. The CDR3 coding sequence is TGTGCCAGCAGCGCGGGGGCCGGAGCCAATCAGCCCCAGCATTTT.

The V gene is TRBV4-2, the J gene TRBJ1-4, with TRBD1 identical over 9 bases. Germline trimming cut 0 bases from V and 6 bases from J; bases unmatched to any gene: 5. CDR1 and CDR2 from the germline V gene are LGHNA and YNFKEQ. This CDR3 region has 16 residues. The CDR3 spells CASSQDPGQGYEKLFF. The CDR3 DNA is TGTGCCAGCAGCCAAGATCCCGGACAGGGGTATGAAAAACTGTTTTTT.

The gene calls are TRBV5-4 and TRBJ1-4; 10 bases are a match to TRBD1. J lost 8 bases, V lost 3 bases, and 10 bases had no gene match. Germline values: CDR1 SGHNT, CDR2 YYREEE (reference sequence). The CDR3 totals 16 residues. The CDR3 loop is CASSSDRGRAGEKLFF. The DNA for the CDR3 is TGTGCCAGCAGCTCTGACAGGGGGCGCGCGGGGGAAAAACTGTTTTTT.

The V and J genes are TRBV6-5 and TRBJ2-2; D may be TRBD1 or TRBD2 (5 bases each). Germline V lookup: CDR1 MNHEY, CDR2 SVGAGI. The CDR3 totals 14 residues. Trimming shortened V by 6 bases and J by 5 bases, and 13 bases separated the two germline ends. CDR3: CASSRGDGTGELFF. The DNA for the CDR3 is TGTGCCAGCAGCCGGGGCGATGGAACCGGGGAGCTGTTTTTT.

The rearrangement uses TRBV28 and TRBJ2-1, with D uncertain. CDR1 MDHEN and CDR2 SYDVKM come from the germline V gene. V was shortened by 6 bases and J by 9 bases, with 9 bases between the two germline ends. The length of the CDR3 is 11 residues. CDR3 protein: CASSLLTEQFF. CDR3 DNA sequence: TGTGCCAGCAGCCTGTTAACTGAGCAGTTCTTC.

The gene calls are TRBV5-6 and TRBJ2-5; TRBD1 is a possible D gene (6 bases). The CDR3 is 14 residues long. Germline CDR1 and CDR2: SGHDT and YYEEEE. V lost 4 bases and J 4 bases, leaving 14 bases between the germline ends. The CDR3, as DNA: TGTGCCAGCAGCCCCCCAGGGGCGGGAGAGACCCAGTACTTC. It codes for CASSPPGAGETQYF. The full variable domain, completed using reference TRBV5-6 and TRBJ2-5, is DAGVTQSPTHLIKTRGQQVTLRCSPKSGHDTVSWYQQALGQGPQFIFQYYEEEERQRGNFPDRFSGHQFPNYSSELNVNALLLGDSALYLCASSPPGAGETQYFGPGTRLLVL.

This sequence joins TRBV6-5 and TRBJ1-2; tentatively, D is TRBD1 (6 bases). The CDR3 extends over 14 amino acids. Germline V gene lookup returns CDR1 MNHEY and CDR2 SVGAGI. The V end lost 5 bases, the J end lost 5 bases, and 15 bases lay between the germline ends. The CDR3 is CASSRDTRGYGYTF. CDR3 DNA: TGTGCCAGCAGTCGGGACACCCGGGGATATGGCTACACCTTC.

Note on this clone: One end of the junction does not line up with germline, which may come from a read error. The gene calls are TRBV30 and TRBJ2-1; 7 nucleotides agree with TRBD2. The V gene's germline CDR1 is GTSNPN and CDR2 SVGIG (reference sequence). The CDR3 has 14 amino acids. As DNA, the CDR3 is TGTGCCTGGAATTGGGGAGGGTCCTACAATGAGCAGCTCTTC. This codes for CAWNWGGSYNEQLF.

The chain combines TRBV21-1 with TRBJ2-5; TRBD2 was called by the table and not checked on the DNA. TRBV21-1 is a pseudogene segment. The CDR3 loop spans 18 amino acids. CDR3 DNA sequence: TGTGCCAGCAGCAAAGGTGGGCCACTAGATTTCCCCCAAGAGACCCAGTACTTC. Its translation is CASSKGGPLDFPQETQYF.

The chain couples TRBV5-1 to TRBJ1-2; D is undetermined. Trimming pared 2 bases from V and 3 bases from J, leaving 8 bases between. CDR1 is SGHRS and CDR2 is YFSETQ in the germline V gene. The CDR3 has 13 amino acids. The CDR3 is CASSLEGDYGYTF. The CDR3 DNA reads TGCGCCAGCAGCTTAGAGGGAGACTATGGCTACACCTTC.

The genes are TRBV18 and TRBJ2-3, with D possibly being TRBD2 (5 bases). Germline values: CDR1 KGHSH, CDR2 LQKENI. V was shortened by 0 bases and J by 0 bases, with 19 bases between the two germline ends. The length of the CDR3 is 19 residues. CDR3 loop: CASSPPGSIALLSTDTQYF. CDR3 coding DNA: TGTGCCAGCTCACCACCAGGTTCGATAGCGCTCCTTAGCACAGATACGCAGTATTTT.

The J gene is TRBJ1-3, the V gene TRBV5-6, with D possibly matching TRBD1 (5 bases). V lost 3 bases, J lost 3 bases, and 10 bases lay in between. The germline V gene encodes CDR1 SGHDT and CDR2 YYEEEE. The length of the CDR3 is 14 residues. The CDR3 nucleotides are TGTGCCAGCAGCTCCGGGACTCGTGGAAACACCATATATTTT. Amino acid sequence: CASSSGTRGNTIYF.

The chain has TRBV5-1 and TRBJ2-3; 13 bases line up with TRBD2. The junction had 5 bases not matched to a gene; V was cut back by 4 bases and J by 3 bases. Germline CDR1 is SGHRS and CDR2 is YFSETQ. CDR3 length equals 16 residues. In DNA, the CDR3 is TGCGCCAGCAGCCGCCTGGGACTAGCGGGGACAGATACGCAGTATTTT. Translated: CASSRLGLAGTDTQYF.

This clone was observed once. This sequence joins TRBV7-2 and TRBJ2-2; no definite D call. Germline values: CDR1 SGHTA, CDR2 FQGNSA. This CDR3 comprises 16 residues. Trimming pared 1 base from V and 5 bases from J, leaving 14 bases between. The CDR3 sequence is CASSLVSVIGTGELFF. CDR3 coding DNA: TGTGCCAGCAGCTTAGTTTCAGTTATCGGGACCGGGGAGCTGTTTTTT.

This clone showed up just a few times. V usage is TRBV29-1 and J usage is TRBJ1-1, with a weak D call TRBD1 (6 bases). CDR1 SQVTM and CDR2 ANQGSEA come from the germline V gene. This CDR3 spans 16 amino acids. V lost 4 bases to trimming and J lost 5 bases, with 23 bases between them. CDR3 coding DNA: TGCAGCGTTGGCGACCCAAAGGGGGGAACGGTGACTGAAGCTTTCTTT. It yields the protein CSVGDPKGGTVTEAFF.